These T cell receptor beta chains were read from a single sample in a study of cytomegalovirus exposure and HLA in healthy donors. Only in-frame clones appear in the TCRdb table, and some are missing; sequencing was by immunoSEQ multiplex PCR. The profile covers over 100,000 clones, with 70% to 80% appearing a single time and 1.8% taken by the ten largest. Sequenced sample: PBMCs. These receptors all stem from a female donor in good health and CMV-seropositive. The CDR3 runs from the conserved cysteine through the conserved F or W. The order of the fields is J gene, CDR3 length, D gene, V gene, clone size, CDR3 DNA, CDR3 protein. D genes are given only for firm matches. The listing skips clone size in some rows; elsewhere it reads once, few, many or a size class.

TRBJ2-5 12 NA TRBV7-9 NA TGTGCCAGCAGAGCTAGCGCAGAGACCCAGTACTTC CASRASAETQYF
TRBJ2-2 16 NA TRBV19 few TGTGCCAGTAGTACCGAATTAGCGGTCGGCACCGGGGAGCTGTTTTTT CASSTELAVGTGELFF
TRBJ2-5 16 TRBD2 TRBV9 NA TGTGCCAGCAGCGGGGACCTAGCGGGAGGACAAGAGACCCAGTACTTC CASSGDLAGGQETQYF
TRBJ2-7 17 TRBD1 TRBV4-1 NA TGCGCCAGCAGCCTACATTCCCCCGGGACAGGGGCCTACGAGCAGTACTTC CASSLHSPGTGAYEQYF
TRBJ2-7 14 TRBD2 TRBV5-1 NA TGCGCCAGCAGGGTTAGCGGGGGATCCTACGAGCAGTACTTC CASRVSGGSYEQYF
TRBJ2-6 16 TRBD1 TRBV2 NA TGTGCCACCGGACAGGGGGCTCTCTCTGGGGCCAACGTCCTGACTTTC CATGQGALSGANVLTF
TRBJ2-1 17 NA TRBV5-6 NA TGTGCCAGCAGCCCCCTCCCGGGAATGGGGTCCTACAATGAGCAGTTCTTC CASSPLPGMGSYNEQFF
TRBJ2-7 19 TRBD2 TRBV7-6 NA TGTGGGAAGGTACCGGGACTAGCGGGGGGGCACCATATGTCCTACGAGCAGTACTTC CGKVPGLAGGHHMSYEQYF
TRBJ1-1 12 NA TRBV7-9 many TGTGCCAGCAGCTCCTTCCACACTGAAGCTTTCTTT CASSSFHTEAFF
TRBJ1-1 13 NA TRBV4-2 NA TGTGCCAGCAGCCAAGACAGGGAAACTGAAGCTTTCTTT CASSQDRETEAFF
TRBJ1-5 13 NA TRBV18 once TGTGCCAGCTCACCGTTCCGGGGTCAGCCCCAGCATTTT CASSPFRGQPQHF
TRBJ2-5 15 NA TRBV2 NA TGTGCCAGCACCAACTTGGCGGCCGTCGGGGAGACCCAGTACTTC CASTNLAAVGETQYF
TRBJ1-2 15 TRBD1 TRBV11-2 NA TGTGCCAGCAGCCCGGGGACAGGGGGAGTTCGGGGCTACACCTTC CASSPGTGGVRGYTF
TRBJ2-6 16 NA TRBV6-4 few TGTGCCAGCAGCGATAAGACAGACTCTGGGGCCAACGTCCTGACTTTC CASSDKTDSGANVLTF
TRBJ2-3 14 TRBD2 TRBV30 NA TGTGCCTGGAGTCCCCCGGGGGGAGCCGATACGCAGTATTTT CAWSPPGGADTQYF
TRBJ1-2 15 NA TRBV9 NA TGTGCCAGCAGCCACCACCGGACAAGGGGCTATGGCTACACCTTC CASSHHRTRGYGYTF
TRBJ1-1 15 NA TRBV9 few TGTGCCAGCAGCCCAAGTAGCCAGACAGACACTGAAGCTTTCTTT CASSPSSQTDTEAFF
TRBJ1-1 14 NA TRBV6-5 once TGTGCCAGCCTTTCAGACAGGATGAACACTGAAGCTTTCTTT CASLSDRMNTEAFF
TRBJ1-2 14 NA TRBV7-3 NA TGTGCCAGCAGCTTAAGCCGAGTTCAAAATGGCTACACCTTC CASSLSRVQNGYTF
TRBJ2-5 15 NA TRBV6-5 NA TGTGCCAGCAGCCCGGAACGGCTAGCTGAAGAGACCCAGTACTTC CASSPERLAEETQYF
TRBJ2-1 15 TRBD2 TRBV7-3 once TGTGCCAGCAGCTTAATGGGCGGGAGGGGCAATGAGCAGTTCTTC CASSLMGGRGNEQFF
TRBJ1-1 15 TRBD1 TRBV10-1 NA TGCGCCAGCAGTGAGTCGGACAGGATCGACACTGAAGCTTTCTTT CASSESDRIDTEAFF
TRBJ2-3 16 NA TRBV5-6 NA TGTGCCAGCAGCTTGTACACACTAGGCTCCACAGATACGCAGTATTTT CASSLYTLGSTDTQYF